The 4 T cell receptor beta chains below were found in one sample sequenced in a study of neoadjuvant anti-PD-1 for oral cavity cancer. The sample's time point: after neoadjuvant nivolumab, at surgical resection. Produced via immunoSEQ multiplex PCR; TCRdb's table is partial and in-frame only. The sample has thousands of clones; approximately 61% are singletons. This material consisted of PBMCs, taken after nivolumab (anti-PD-1) treatment. The source of these receptors is a person aged 35 to 85 with oral cavity squamous cell carcinoma.

CDR3 sequence (DNA): TGTGCCAGCAGTTCCCGGGACAGCGGCCATTGGGGCTACACCTTC. It is translated as CASSSRDSGHWGYTF. V and J are TRBV5-6 and TRBJ1-2; TRBD1 matches at 7 bases. Trimming took 5 bases from V and 8 from J; bases not matched to a gene: 15. The CDR3 runs to 15 residues. Germline values: CDR1 SGHDT, CDR2 YYEEEE.

The J gene is TRBJ2-2, the V gene TRBV7-8, with D maybe TRBD1 (5 bases). CDR3 length: 17 amino acids. Trimming took 0 bases from V and 3 from J, leaving 14 bases between them. Germline loops: CDR1 SGHVS, CDR2 FQNEAQ. This CDR3 reads CASSLAQGDSYTGELFF. CDR3 in DNA: TGTGCCAGCAGCTTAGCGCAAGGGGATTCGTACACCGGGGAGCTGTTTTTT. Full variable domain (rest looked up from reference TRBV7-8 and TRBJ2-2): GAGVSQSPRYKVAKRGQDVALRCDPISGHVSLFWYQQALGQGPEFLTYFQNEAQLDKSGLPSDRFFAERPEGSVSTLKIQRTQQEDSAVYLCASSLAQGDSYTGELFFGEGSRLTVL.

This clone was counted a few times. The chain joins TRBV7-9 to TRBJ2-7, with a tentative D call TRBD1 (6 bases). This CDR3 contains 13 residues. V was trimmed by 2 bases and J by 5 bases, leaving 10 bases between them. Germline loops: CDR1 SEHNR, CDR2 FQNEAQ (reference sequence). CDR3 nucleotide sequence: TGTGCCAGCAGCTTATGGGGGCACGACGAGCAGTACTTC. It codes for CASSLWGHDEQYF.

This clone was found a few times. The chain employs TRBV28 and TRBJ2-2; D could derive from TRBD1 or TRBD2 (6 bases each). This CDR3 is built from 15 residues. The germline V gene encodes CDR1 MDHEN and CDR2 SYDVKM. The V end was cut by 4 bases, the J end by 3 bases, with 12 bases between. The CDR3 spells CASSWEDRDTGELFF. In nucleotides, the CDR3 is TGTGCCAGCAGTTGGGAGGACAGAGACACCGGGGAGCTGTTTTTT.